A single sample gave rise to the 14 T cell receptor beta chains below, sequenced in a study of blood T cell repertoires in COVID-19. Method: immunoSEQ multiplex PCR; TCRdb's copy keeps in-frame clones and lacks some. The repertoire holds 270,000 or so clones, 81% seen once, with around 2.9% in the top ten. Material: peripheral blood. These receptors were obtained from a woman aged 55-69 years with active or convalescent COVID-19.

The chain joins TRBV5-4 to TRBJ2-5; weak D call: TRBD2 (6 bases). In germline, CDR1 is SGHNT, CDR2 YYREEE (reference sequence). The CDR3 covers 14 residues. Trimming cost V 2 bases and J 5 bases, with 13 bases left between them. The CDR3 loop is CASSFDGGGETQYF. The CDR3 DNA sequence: TGTGCCAGCAGCTTTGACGGGGGAGGCGAGACCCAGTACTTC.

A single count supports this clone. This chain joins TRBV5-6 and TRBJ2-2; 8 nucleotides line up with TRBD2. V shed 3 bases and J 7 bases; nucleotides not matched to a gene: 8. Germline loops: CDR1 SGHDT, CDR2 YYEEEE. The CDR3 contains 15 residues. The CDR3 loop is CASSSRGGHSGELFF. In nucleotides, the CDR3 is TGTGCCAGCAGCTCTCGGGGGGGCCATAGCGGGGAGCTGTTTTTT.

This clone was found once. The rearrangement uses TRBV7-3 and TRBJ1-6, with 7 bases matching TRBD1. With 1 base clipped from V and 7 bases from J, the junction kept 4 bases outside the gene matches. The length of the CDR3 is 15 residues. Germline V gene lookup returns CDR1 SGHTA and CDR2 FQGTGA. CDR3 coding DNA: TGTGCCAGCAGCTTAATAGGACAGGCCAATTCACCCCTCCACTTT. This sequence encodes CASSLIGQANSPLHF.

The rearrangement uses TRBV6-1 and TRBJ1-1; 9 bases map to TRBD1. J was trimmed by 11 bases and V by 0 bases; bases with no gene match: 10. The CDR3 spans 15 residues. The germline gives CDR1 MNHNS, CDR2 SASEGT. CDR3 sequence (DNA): TGTGCCAGCAGTGAAGCAGGACAGGGGAGATTGGATGCTTTCTTT. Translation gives CASSEAGQGRLDAFF.

The chain's CDR3 is CAIGDRGTSGNTIYF. For the CDR3, the DNA is TGTGCCATCGGAGACAGGGGAACCTCTGGAAACACCATATATTTT. The genes are TRBV10-3 and TRBJ1-3, with 8 nucleotides matching TRBD1. V shed 8 bases and J 0 bases; nucleotides not matched to a gene: 6. There are 15 residues in the CDR3. Looked up from germline, CDR1 is ENHRY and CDR2 is SYGVKD.

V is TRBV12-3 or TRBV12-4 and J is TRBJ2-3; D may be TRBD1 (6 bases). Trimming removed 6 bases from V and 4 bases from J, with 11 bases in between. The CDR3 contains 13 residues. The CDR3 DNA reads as TGTGCCAGCAGATATGAGGGGGCAGATACGCAGTATTTT. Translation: CASRYEGADTQYF.

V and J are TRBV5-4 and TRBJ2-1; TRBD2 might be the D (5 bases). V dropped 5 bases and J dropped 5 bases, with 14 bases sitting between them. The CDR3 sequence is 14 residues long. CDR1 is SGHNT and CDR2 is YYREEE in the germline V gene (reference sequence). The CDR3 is CASRPDYWDNEQFF. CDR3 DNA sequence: TGTGCCAGCAGACCCGACTACTGGGACAATGAGCAGTTCTTC.

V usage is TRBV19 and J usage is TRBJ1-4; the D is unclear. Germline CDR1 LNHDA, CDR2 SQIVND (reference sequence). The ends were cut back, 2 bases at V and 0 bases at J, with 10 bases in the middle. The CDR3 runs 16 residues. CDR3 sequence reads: CASSIWQAATNEKLFF. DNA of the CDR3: TGTGCCAGTAGTATATGGCAGGCTGCAACTAATGAAAAACTGTTTTTT.

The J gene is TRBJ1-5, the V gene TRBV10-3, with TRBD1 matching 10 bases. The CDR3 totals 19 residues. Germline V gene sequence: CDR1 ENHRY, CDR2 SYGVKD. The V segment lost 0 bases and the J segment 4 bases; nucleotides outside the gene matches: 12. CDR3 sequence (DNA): TGTGCCATCAGTGAGTCGCTAGACAGGGGGCCTCGGGAAAATCAGCCCCAGCATTTT. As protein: CAISESLDRGPRENQPQHF.

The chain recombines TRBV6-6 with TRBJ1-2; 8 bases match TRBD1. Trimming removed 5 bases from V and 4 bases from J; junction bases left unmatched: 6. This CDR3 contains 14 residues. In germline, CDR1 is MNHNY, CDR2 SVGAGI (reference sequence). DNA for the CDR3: TGTGCCAGCAGTCCAGGGGGCGCCATCTATGGCTACACCTTC. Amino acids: CASSPGGAIYGYTF.

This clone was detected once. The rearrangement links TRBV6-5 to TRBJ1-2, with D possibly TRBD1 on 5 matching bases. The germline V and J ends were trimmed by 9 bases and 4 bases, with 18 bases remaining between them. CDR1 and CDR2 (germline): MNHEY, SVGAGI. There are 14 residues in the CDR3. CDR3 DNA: TGTGCCAGTGCGGGGCGGAGTCGGATCTATGGCTACACCTTC. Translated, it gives CASAGRSRIYGYTF.

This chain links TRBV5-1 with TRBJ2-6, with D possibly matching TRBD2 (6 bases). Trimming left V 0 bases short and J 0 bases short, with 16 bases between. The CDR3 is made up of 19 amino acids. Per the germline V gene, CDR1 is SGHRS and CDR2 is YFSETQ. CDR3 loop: CASSLVPTSSGSGANVLTF. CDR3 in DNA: TGCGCCAGCAGCTTGGTTCCCACCAGTAGCGGCTCTGGGGCCAACGTCCTGACTTTC.

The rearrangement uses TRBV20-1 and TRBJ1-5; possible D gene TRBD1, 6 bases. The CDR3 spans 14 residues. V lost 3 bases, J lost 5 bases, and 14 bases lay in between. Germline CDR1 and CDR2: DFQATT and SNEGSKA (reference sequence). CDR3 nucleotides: TGCAGTGCTAGTGTTCGGGACACTTATCAGCCCCAGCATTTT. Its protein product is CSASVRDTYQPQHF.

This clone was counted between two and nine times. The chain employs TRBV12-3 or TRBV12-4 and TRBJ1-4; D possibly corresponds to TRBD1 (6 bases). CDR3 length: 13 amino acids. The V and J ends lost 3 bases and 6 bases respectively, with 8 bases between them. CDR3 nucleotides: TGTGCCAGCAGTTTTGCAGGGGATGAAAAACTGTTTTTT. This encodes CASSFAGDEKLFF.